Below are 12 T cell receptor beta chains sequenced from a single sample in a study of T cell repertoires in cytomegalovirus infection. TCRdb ran MiXCR on the reads and lists one entry per CDR3 protein. The sample holds roughly 920,000 distinct CDR3 sequences, 25% to 40% seen once. Their specific antigens are unknown. Sequenced here: cultured CD8+ T cells from PBMCs, sampled from culture after CMV antigen stimulation. Receptor source: a human donor in good health (CMV status not recorded). Some clones in this sample may be carry-over from other donors' samples.

The chain links TRBV12-3 or TRBV12-4 to TRBJ2-1; the match to TRBD2 covers 7 bases. V trimming: 4 bases; J trimming: 1 base; junction bases outside the gene matches: 7. The CDR3 consists of 16 residues. CDR3 sequence reads: CASSYTGGRSYNEQFF. DNA for the CDR3: TGTGCCAGCAGTTACACGGGGGGACGGTCCTACAATGAGCAGTTCTTC.

This sequence joins TRBV27 and TRBJ1-5; TRBD1 aligns across 9 bases. Germline CDR1 reads MNHEY; CDR2 reads SMNVEV (reference sequence). J lost 0 bases, V lost 5 bases, and 11 bases had no gene match. CDR3 length equals 18 residues. DNA for the CDR3: TGTGCCAGCAGTCCCCTTTGGACAGGGGTTTCTAGCAATCAGCCCCAGCATTTT. Residues: CASSPLWTGVSSNQPQHF.

The chain has TRBV15 and TRBJ2-1; TRBD1 aligns across 7 bases. This CDR3 is built from 13 residues. Germline V gene lookup returns CDR1 LNHNV and CDR2 YYDKDF (reference sequence). Unmatched junction bases numbered 2, after V lost 5 bases and J lost 4 bases. The CDR3 loop reads CATSEDRYNEQFF. CDR3 bases: TGTGCCACCAGCGAGGACAGGTACAATGAGCAGTTCTTC. The variable domain in full, completed from reference TRBV15 and TRBJ2-1, reads DAMVIQNPRYQVTQFGKPVTLSCSQTLNHNVMYWYQQKSSQAPKLLFHYYDKDFNNEADTPDNFQSRRPNTSFCFLDIRSPGLGDTAMYLCATSEDRYNEQFFGPGTRLTVL.

This clonotype turned up a few times. The chain couples TRBV7-9 to TRBJ1-4; 9 bases fit TRBD1. Germline assignment: CDR1 SEHNR and CDR2 FQNEAQ (reference sequence). The CDR3 runs to 18 residues. With V trimmed by 3 bases and J by 6 bases, 14 bases remained unmatched. For the CDR3, the DNA is TGTGCCAGCAGCTTCCCCGGGACAGGGCCGGCCGGGGATGAAAAACTGTTTTTT. This sequence encodes CASSFPGTGPAGDEKLFF. Together with reference TRBV7-9 and TRBJ1-4, the CDR3 gives the full variable domain: DTGVSQNPRHKITKRGQNVTFRCDPISEHNRLYWYRQTLGQGPEFLTYFQNEAQLEKSRLLSDRFSAERPKGSFSTLEIQRTEQGDSAMYLCASSFPGTGPAGDEKLFFGSGTQLSVL.

The V and J genes are TRBV5-1 and TRBJ2-1; D perhaps matches TRBD1 (6 bases). Germline V gene sequence: CDR1 SGHRS, CDR2 YFSETQ. The CDR3 is made up of 17 amino acids. The V end lost 5 bases, the J end lost 4 bases, and 22 bases lay between the germline ends. CDR3 nucleotide sequence: TGCGCCAGCAGAAGGGTGGGGGCTGACCTTTTGTACAATGAGCAGTTCTTC. As protein: CASRRVGADLLYNEQFF.

V is TRBV20-1 and J is TRBJ1-2; D unresolved. Germline CDR1 is DFQATT and CDR2 is SNEGSKA (reference sequence). The CDR3 has 13 amino acids. The V end lost 8 bases, the J end lost 2 bases, and 15 bases lay between the germline ends. CDR3: CSISRRSNYGYTF. The CDR3 DNA follows: TGCAGTATCTCGAGGAGATCGAACTATGGCTACACCTTC.

This rearrangement joins TRBV27 to TRBJ2-4; TRBD1 is a possible D gene (6 bases). The CDR3 totals 13 residues. Trimming pared 0 bases from V and 15 bases from J, leaving 15 bases between. Germline CDR1 reads MNHEY; CDR2 reads SMNVEV (reference sequence). As DNA, the CDR3 is TGTGCCAGCAGTTTATCGATGGGGGCCAGGCGGTACTTC. Its translation: CASSLSMGARRYF.

This clonotype was counted between two and nine times. V usage is TRBV6-1 and J usage is TRBJ2-5; TRBD2 agrees at 9 bases. The V gene's germline CDR1 is MNHNS and CDR2 SASEGT. The CDR3 spans 15 residues. The trim removed 7 bases at V and 0 bases at J, leaving 6 bases unmatched. The CDR3 reads CASKEAGGYQETQYF. For the CDR3, the DNA is TGTGCCAGCAAGGAAGCGGGGGGATACCAAGAGACCCAGTACTTC.

The V gene is TRBV12-3 or TRBV12-4, the J gene TRBJ2-3, with 9 bases lining up with TRBD1. The CDR3 is made up of 15 amino acids. V lost 5 bases and J lost 2; bases outside the gene matches: 5. CDR3 region: CASSPDRGYTDTQYF. For the CDR3, the DNA is TGTGCCAGCAGTCCGGACAGGGGATACACAGATACGCAGTATTTT.

The chain joins TRBV2 to TRBJ2-3, with 12 bases fitting TRBD2. The length of the CDR3 is 12 residues. Germline CDR1 is SNHLY and CDR2 is FYNNEI. The V segment lost 10 bases and the J segment 8 bases; nucleotides outside the gene matches: 4. CDR3 region: CATPTSGGTQYF. The DNA of the CDR3 is TGTGCCACCCCGACTAGCGGGGGTACGCAGTATTTT.

The chain employs TRBV24-1 and TRBJ2-7; a weak D match, TRBD1 (6 bases). Between the trimmed V and J ends, which lost 4 bases and 3 bases, there was a span of 9 bases. The CDR3 spans 13 residues. Germline V gives CDR1 KGHDR, CDR2 SFDVKD. The CDR3 nucleotides are TGTGCCACCAGTGACGGACAGAACTACGAGCAGTACTTC. This encodes CATSDGQNYEQYF.

This clonotype was counted ten times or more. CDR3 nucleotides: TGTGCCAGCAGCTTTATAGCTAAGAGCTCCTACAATGAGCAGTTCTTC. Residues: CASSFIAKSSYNEQFF. The rearrangement uses TRBV7-8 and TRBJ2-1; D is ambiguous. Deletions cut 3 bases from V and 0 bases from J, with 12 bases between. The V gene's germline CDR1 is SGHVS and CDR2 FQNEAQ. The CDR3 has 16 residues. The complete variable domain, with remaining parts taken from reference TRBV7-8 and TRBJ2-1, reads GAGVSQSPRYKVAKRGQDVALRCDPISGHVSLFWYQQALGQGPEFLTYFQNEAQLDKSGLPSDRFFAERPEGSVSTLKIQRTQQEDSAVYLCASSFIAKSSYNEQFFGPGTRLTVL.